This T cell receptor beta chain is from a study of CD8+ T cells in alopecia areata. Study conclusions and caveats: On tofacitinib, scalp and blood still held many of the expanded lesional clones. Tofacitinib significantly decreased scalp clonality and expanded CD8+ clones among top 100.

As for this clone: Its antigen is as yet unknown.

Reverse transcribed after extraction, RNA yielded cDNA as the sequencing template. Data came from immunoSEQ multiplex PCR; TCRdb stores just in-frame clones and leaves some out. The table lists more than 90,000 clones, 50% to 75% of them singletons. Treatment here: oral pan-JAK inhibitor, 5-10 mg twice daily. Peripheral blood and lesional scalp punch biopsies were taken from alopecia areata patients. Here the sequenced sample was CD8+ T cells sorted from blood, taken at week 4, from a patient treated with tofacitinib. The sequence derives from a human donor with alopecia areata.

CDR3 nucleotides: TGTGCCTGGAGAGTAGGGGACACTGAAGCTTTCTTT. It yields the protein CAWRVGDTEAFF. This chain links TRBV30 with TRBJ1-1; tentatively, D is TRBD1 (5 bases). Trimming removed 3 bases at V and 3 bases at J, with 8 bases between. CDR1 is GTSNPN, CDR2 SVGIG, per germline (reference sequence). This CDR3 comprises 12 residues.